The 20 T cell receptor beta chains in this list originate from one sample, sequenced in a study of blood T cell repertoires in COVID-19. Sequencing used immunoSEQ multiplex PCR; TCRdb keeps in-frame clones, though not all of them. Of around 390,000 clones listed, around nine tenths are singletons. Material: PBMCs or T cells enriched from blood (not recorded which). These receptors came from a woman in her 50s who had recovered from COVID-19.

The chain joins TRBV4-1 to TRBJ2-2, with D possibly being TRBD1 (5 bases). Germline V gives CDR1 MGHRA, CDR2 YSYEKL. The CDR3 extends over 16 amino acids. V lost 0 bases and J lost 5, with 13 bases in between. The CDR3 nucleotides are TGCGCCAGCAGCCAAGAAGGGGCCCCCCAAACCGGGGAGCTGTTTTTT. Amino acid sequence: CASSQEGAPQTGELFF.

Comments on this clone: At one end the junction does not follow the germline gene, possibly because of a read error. The chain recombines TRBV11-3 with TRBJ1-6; 8 positions agree with TRBD1. Germline CDR1 SGHNT, CDR2 YENEEA. The CDR3 length is 17 residues. The CDR3 DNA follows: TGTGCCAGCAGCGTAGAACGTGAGGACAGGGAATTTTTTCCCCTCCACTTT. This encodes CASSVEREDREFFPLHF.

The V call is TRBV5-1, the J call TRBJ1-2, with D tentatively TRBD1 (6 bases). Trimming removed 0 bases at V and 2 bases at J, with 14 bases between. Germline V gene lookup returns CDR1 SGHRS and CDR2 YFSETQ. This CDR3 has 16 residues. The CDR3 sequence is CASSLVTGPTNYGYTF. As DNA, the CDR3 is TGCGCCAGCAGCTTGGTTACAGGGCCTACGAACTATGGCTACACCTTC.

In its sample, this clone was seen once. V usage is TRBV4-1 and J usage is TRBJ2-7; 8 bases are a match to TRBD1. This CDR3 spans 16 amino acids. CDR1 and CDR2 (germline): MGHRA, YSYEKL. V lost 0 bases, J lost 0 bases, and 4 bases stayed unmatched. The CDR3 is CASSQDPTGGSYEQYF. CDR3 coding DNA: TGCGCCAGCAGCCAAGATCCCACAGGGGGCTCCTACGAGCAGTACTTC.

The chain combines TRBV19 with TRBJ1-1; a possible D gene is TRBD1 (6 bases). The CDR3 runs to 13 residues. Germline V gives CDR1 LNHDA, CDR2 SQIVND (reference sequence). V was cut by 5 bases and J by 6 bases, with 13 bases left in between. CDR3 coding DNA: TGTGCCAGTAGTGTCACAGGGTGGGCTGAAGCTTTCTTT. Translated, it gives CASSVTGWAEAFF.

V usage is TRBV2 and J usage is TRBJ1-5; D possibly corresponds to TRBD1 (5 bases). Germline assignment: CDR1 SNHLY and CDR2 FYNNEI. The CDR3 consists of 14 residues. V was cut by 6 bases and J by 3 bases, with 12 bases left in between. Here the CDR3 DNA reads TGTGCCAGCAGACGGGAGGGGATCAATCAGCCCCAGCATTTT. Amino acid sequence: CASRREGINQPQHF.

The chain combines TRBV2 with TRBJ2-5; 11 bases line up with TRBD2. Trimming at V came to 3 bases and at J to 1 base, leaving 4 bases not matched to a gene. The germline CDR1 and CDR2 sequences are SNHLY and FYNNEI. This CDR3 is 16 amino acids long. CDR3: CASSETSGELQETQYF. The CDR3 DNA sequence: TGTGCCAGCAGTGAGACTAGCGGGGAACTCCAAGAGACCCAGTACTTC.

CDR3: CASSPRPRDYGYTF. CDR3 nucleotides: TGTGCCAGCAGCCCCCGACCGCGGGACTATGGCTACACCTTC. The chain has TRBV27 and TRBJ1-2; unclear D gene. Germline V lookup: CDR1 MNHEY, CDR2 SMNVEV (reference sequence). The CDR3 has 14 amino acids. V lost 6 bases and J lost 3, with 14 bases in between.

This clone was counted between two and nine times. The V and J genes are TRBV10-3 and TRBJ1-2, with 8 bases aligning to TRBD1. J lost 4 bases, V lost 3 bases, and 7 bases had no gene match. CDR1 and CDR2 from the germline V gene are ENHRY and SYGVKD. This CDR3 contains 15 residues. For the CDR3, the DNA is TGTGCCATCAGTGAAAGACAGGGGACATCCTATGGCTACACCTTC. Translating it yields CAISERQGTSYGYTF.

CDR3 sequence reads: CASSPTGRRSPLHF. The DNA for the CDR3 is TGTGCCAGCTCACCGACAGGGCGTCGTTCACCCCTCCACTTT. The chain is built from TRBV18 and TRBJ1-6; 7 nucleotides match TRBD1. J was trimmed by 9 bases and V by 3 bases; bases with no gene match: 5. Germline CDR1 KGHSH, CDR2 LQKENI. The length of the CDR3 is 14 residues. Full variable domain (rest looked up from reference TRBV18 and TRBJ1-6): NAGVMQNPRHLVRRRGQEARLRCSPMKGHSHVYWYRQLPEEGLKFMVYLQKENIIDESGMPKERFSAEFPKEGPSILRIQQVVRGDSAAYFCASSPTGRRSPLHFGNGTRLTVT.

The DNA of the CDR3 is TGTGCCAGTAGTACCCCAGGGAAAGAAGAGACCCAGTACTTC. Its protein is CASSTPGKEETQYF. This sequence joins TRBV19 and TRBJ2-5; D might be TRBD1 (5 bases). The CDR3 is made up of 14 amino acids. Trimming took off 4 bases at V and 3 bases at J, with 12 bases between the two ends. Germline V gene lookup returns CDR1 LNHDA and CDR2 SQIVND (reference sequence). Using reference TRBV19 and TRBJ2-5 for the parts outside the CDR3, the full variable domain is DGGITQSPKYLFRKEGQNVTLSCEQNLNHDAMYWYRQDPGQGLRLIYYSQIVNDFQKGDIAEGYSVSREKKESFPLTVTSAQKNPTAFYLCASSTPGKEETQYFGPGTRLLVL.

The chain has TRBV6-5 and TRBJ1-2; 7 bases align to TRBD1. With 0 bases clipped from V and 3 bases from J, the junction kept 7 bases outside the gene matches. The CDR3 loop spans 16 amino acids. Germline V lookup: CDR1 MNHEY, CDR2 SVGAGI. CDR3 sequence (DNA): TGTGCCAGCAGTTACTCGTACAGGGGTTTGGACTATGGCTACACCTTC. This translates into CASSYSYRGLDYGYTF.

V and J are TRBV19 and TRBJ1-4, with 8 bases matching TRBD1. This CDR3 spans 15 amino acids. Trimming took 5 bases from V and 4 from J; bases not matched to a gene: 6. CDR1 and CDR2 from the germline V gene are LNHDA and SQIVND (reference sequence). The CDR3 DNA follows: TGTGCCAGTAGTCCTACAGGGGGAATTAATGAAAAACTGTTTTTT. It codes for CASSPTGGINEKLFF.

This chain joins TRBV19 and TRBJ1-5, with D possibly TRBD1 on 6 matching bases. This CDR3 spans 15 amino acids. V was clipped by 5 bases and J by 0 bases, with 11 bases between them. The V gene's germline CDR1 is LNHDA and CDR2 SQIVND (reference sequence). CDR3 loop: CASSAGTNSNQPQHF. In DNA, the CDR3 is TGTGCCAGTAGTGCCGGGACAAATAGCAATCAGCCCCAGCATTTT.

A few counts support this clone. V gene TRBV3-1 (or the pseudogene TRBV3-2) combines with J gene TRBJ2-7; no definite D call. V gave up 2 bases and J gave up 2 bases, with 13 bases separating them. Per the germline V gene, CDR1 is LGHDT and CDR2 is YNNKEL (reference sequence). This CDR3 has 15 residues. Written as DNA, the CDR3 is TGTGCCAGCAGCCAACCAGGCAAGTTGCCCTACGAGCAGTACTTC. It translates to CASSQPGKLPYEQYF.

The genes are TRBV9 and TRBJ1-2; D remains unclear. The CDR3 has 14 residues. Trimming took 0 bases from V and 3 from J, leaving 9 bases between them. CDR1 and CDR2 (germline): SGDLS, YYNGEE. The CDR3 DNA reads as TGTGCCAGCAGCGTAGATGGCAGTTACTATGGCTACACCTTC. It is translated as CASSVDGSYYGYTF.

The V and J genes are TRBV28 and TRBJ1-2; D is ambiguous. The germline V gene encodes CDR1 MDHEN and CDR2 SYDVKM. The CDR3 runs 14 residues. Trimming took off 5 bases at V and 5 bases at J, with 15 bases between the two ends. CDR3: CASSPPSYGYGYTF. CDR3 bases: TGTGCCAGCAGTCCGCCCAGCTACGGGTATGGCTACACCTTC.

The chain recombines TRBV4-1 with TRBJ1-6, with D possibly matching TRBD1 (6 bases). V was trimmed by 4 bases and J by 7 bases, leaving 14 bases between them. Germline V lookup: CDR1 MGHRA, CDR2 YSYEKL. The CDR3 consists of 15 residues. This CDR3 is CASSPGQLANSPLHF. In DNA form, the CDR3 reads TGCGCCAGCAGCCCAGGACAGTTAGCAAATTCACCCCTCCACTTT.

V gene TRBV6-5 combines with J gene TRBJ2-2, with TRBD1 matching over 7 bases. Trimming took 6 bases from V and 4 from J; bases not matched to a gene: 8. CDR3 length equals 15 residues. CDR1 is MNHEY and CDR2 is SVGAGI in the germline V gene. The CDR3 sequence is CASSPRDRPTGELFF. For the CDR3, the DNA is TGTGCCAGCAGCCCCCGGGACAGACCCACCGGGGAGCTGTTTTTT.

V is TRBV2 and J is TRBJ1-5; D not resolved. V was shortened by 5 bases and J by 3 bases, with 8 bases between the two germline ends. Germline CDR1 SNHLY, CDR2 FYNNEI. The CDR3 covers 13 residues. The CDR3 is CASSMENNQPQHF. As DNA, the CDR3 is TGTGCCAGCAGTATGGAGAACAATCAGCCCCAGCATTTT.